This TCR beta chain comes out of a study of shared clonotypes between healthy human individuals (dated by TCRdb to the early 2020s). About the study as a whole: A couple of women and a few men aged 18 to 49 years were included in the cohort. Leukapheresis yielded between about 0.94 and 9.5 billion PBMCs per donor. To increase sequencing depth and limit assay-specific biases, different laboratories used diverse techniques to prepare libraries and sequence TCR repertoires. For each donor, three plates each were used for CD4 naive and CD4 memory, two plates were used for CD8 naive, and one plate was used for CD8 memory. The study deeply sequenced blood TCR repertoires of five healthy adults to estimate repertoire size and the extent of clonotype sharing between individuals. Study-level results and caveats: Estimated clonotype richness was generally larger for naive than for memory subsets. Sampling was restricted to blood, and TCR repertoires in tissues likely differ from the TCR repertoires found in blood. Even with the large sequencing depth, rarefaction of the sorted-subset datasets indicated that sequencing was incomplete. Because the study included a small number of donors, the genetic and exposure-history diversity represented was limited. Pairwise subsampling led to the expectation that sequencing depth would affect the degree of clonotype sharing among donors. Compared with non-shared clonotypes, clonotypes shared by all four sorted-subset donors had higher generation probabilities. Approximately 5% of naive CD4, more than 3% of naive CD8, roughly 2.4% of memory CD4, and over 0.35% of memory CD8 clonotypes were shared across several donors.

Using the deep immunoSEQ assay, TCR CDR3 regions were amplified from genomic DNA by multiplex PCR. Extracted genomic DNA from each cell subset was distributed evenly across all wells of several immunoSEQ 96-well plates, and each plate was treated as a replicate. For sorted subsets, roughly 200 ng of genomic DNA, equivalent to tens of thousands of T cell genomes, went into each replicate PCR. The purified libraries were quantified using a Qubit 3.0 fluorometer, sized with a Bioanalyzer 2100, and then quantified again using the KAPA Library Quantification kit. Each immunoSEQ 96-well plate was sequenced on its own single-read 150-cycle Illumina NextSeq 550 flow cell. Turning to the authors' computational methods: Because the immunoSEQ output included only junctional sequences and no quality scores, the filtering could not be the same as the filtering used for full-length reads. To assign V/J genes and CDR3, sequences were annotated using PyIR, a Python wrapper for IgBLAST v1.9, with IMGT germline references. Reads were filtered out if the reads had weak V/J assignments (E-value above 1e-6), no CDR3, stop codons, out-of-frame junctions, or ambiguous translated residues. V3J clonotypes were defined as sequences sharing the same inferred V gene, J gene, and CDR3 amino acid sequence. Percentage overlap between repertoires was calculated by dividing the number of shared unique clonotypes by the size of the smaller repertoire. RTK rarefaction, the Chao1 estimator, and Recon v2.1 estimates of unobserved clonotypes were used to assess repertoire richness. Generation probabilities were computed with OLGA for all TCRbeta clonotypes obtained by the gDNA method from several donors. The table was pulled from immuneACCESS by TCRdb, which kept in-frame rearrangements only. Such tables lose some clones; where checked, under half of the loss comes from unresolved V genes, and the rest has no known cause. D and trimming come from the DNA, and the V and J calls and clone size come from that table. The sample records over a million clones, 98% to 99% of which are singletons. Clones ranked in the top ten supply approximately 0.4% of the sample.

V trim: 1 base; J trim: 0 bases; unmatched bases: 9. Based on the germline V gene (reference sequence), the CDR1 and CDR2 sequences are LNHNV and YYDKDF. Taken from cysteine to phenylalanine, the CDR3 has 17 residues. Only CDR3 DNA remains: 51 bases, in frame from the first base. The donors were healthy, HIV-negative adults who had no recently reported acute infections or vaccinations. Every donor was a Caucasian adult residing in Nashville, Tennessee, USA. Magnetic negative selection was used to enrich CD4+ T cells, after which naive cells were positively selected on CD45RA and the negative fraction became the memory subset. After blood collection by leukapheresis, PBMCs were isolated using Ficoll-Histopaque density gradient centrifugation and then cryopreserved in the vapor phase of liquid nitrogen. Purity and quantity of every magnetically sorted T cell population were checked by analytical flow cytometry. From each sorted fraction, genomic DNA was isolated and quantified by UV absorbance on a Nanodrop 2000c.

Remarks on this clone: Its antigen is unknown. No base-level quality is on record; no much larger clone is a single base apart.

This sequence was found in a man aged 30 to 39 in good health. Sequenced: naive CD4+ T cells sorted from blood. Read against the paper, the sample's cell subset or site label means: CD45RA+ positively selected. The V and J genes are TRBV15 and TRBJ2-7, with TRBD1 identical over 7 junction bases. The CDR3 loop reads CATSRGHATGNSYEQYF. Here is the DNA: TGTGCCACCAGCAGAGGTCATGCGACAGGGAACTCCTACGAGCAGTACTTC.